The sequence of this TCR beta chain was determined in a study of shared clonotypes between healthy human individuals (dated by TCRdb to 2020 to 2021). As for the study more broadly: A few men and two women, aged 18 to 49 years, made up the cohort. For each donor, three plates each were used for CD4 naive and CD4 memory, two plates were used for CD8 naive, and one plate was used for CD8 memory. The study deeply sequenced blood TCR repertoires of about five healthy adults to estimate repertoire size and the extent of clonotype sharing between individuals. To increase sequencing depth and limit assay-specific biases, TCR repertoire library preparation and sequencing were carried out by different laboratories using diverse techniques. Leukapheresis yielded between about 0.85 and 10 billion PBMCs per donor.

Results and caveats for the whole study, not just this receptor: Incomplete sequencing was indicated by rarefaction of sorted-subset datasets, despite the large sequencing depth. Only blood was sampled, and tissue TCR repertoires likely differ from those in blood. Approximately 5% of naive CD4, 3% to 4% of naive CD8, 2.3% of memory CD4, and 0.35% to 0.5% of memory CD8 clonotypes were shared across a few donors. Pairwise subsampling led to the expectation that sequencing depth would affect the degree of clonotype sharing among donors. Naive subsets generally had larger estimated clonotype richness than memory subsets did. Compared with non-shared clonotypes, clonotypes shared by all four sorted-subset donors had higher generation probabilities. Because the study included only a small number of donors, the genetic and exposure-history diversity represented was limited.

The donors were healthy, HIV-negative adults with no recently reported acute infections or vaccinations. All donors were Caucasian adults living in Nashville, Tennessee, USA. CD4+ T cells were enriched through magnetic negative selection, after which naive cells were positively selected on CD45RA and the remaining negative fraction served as the memory subset. Blood was collected by leukapheresis, and PBMCs were isolated by Ficoll-Histopaque density gradient centrifugation and then cryopreserved in liquid nitrogen vapor phase. Analytical flow cytometry was used to check the purity and quantity of every magnetically sorted T cell population. Genomic DNA was isolated from every sorted fraction and measured by UV absorbance on a Nanodrop 2000c. In this sample, this clone turned up a few times. This receptor's antigen is unknown. No much larger clone is present one base from it, and per-base qualities are unavailable.

TCR CDR3 regions were amplified from genomic DNA by multiplex PCR using the deep immunoSEQ assay. Extracted genomic DNA from each cell subset was spread evenly across all wells of several immunoSEQ 96-well plates, with each plate serving as a replicate. For sorted subsets, each replicate PCR was loaded with 200 ng genomic DNA, equivalent to 30,000 or so T cell genomes. The purified libraries were quantified using a Qubit 3.0 fluorometer, sized with a Bioanalyzer 2100, and then quantified again using the KAPA Library Quantification kit. Every immunoSEQ 96-well plate was sequenced on a dedicated single-read 150-cycle Illumina NextSeq 550 flow cell. Processing in the source paper ran as follows. Because the immunoSEQ output held only junctional sequences and lacked quality scores, the filtering could not match the filtering applied to full-length reads. Sequences were annotated with PyIR, a Python wrapper for IgBLAST v1.9, using IMGT germline references to assign V/J genes and CDR3. Reads with weak V/J assignments (E-value above 1e-6), missing CDR3, stop codons, out-of-frame junctions, or ambiguous translated residues were removed. V3J clonotypes were defined as sequences sharing an identical inferred V gene, J gene, and CDR3 amino acid sequence. Percentage overlap between repertoires was computed as shared unique clonotypes divided by the size of the smaller repertoire. Repertoire richness was assessed with RTK rarefaction, the Chao1 estimator, and Recon v2.1 estimates of unobserved clonotypes. OLGA was used to compute generation probabilities for all TCRbeta clonotypes that the gDNA method yielded from a handful of donors. The clones in this table, taken by TCRdb from immuneACCESS, are in-frame only. Not every clone is retained; where verified, under half of the shortfall comes from an unresolved V gene, and the cause of the rest is unknown. V, J and clone size were drawn from that table, and D and trimming were deduced from the DNA. The sample includes 550,000 to 850,000 clones, with roughly 72% observed a single time. The ten largest clones take up around 1.8% of the sample.

The sequencing sample was made of memory CD4+ T cells sorted from blood. The label giving this sample's cell subset or site can be read as: CD45RA-negative fraction. The clonotype comes from a woman aged 30 to 39 in good health.

Read as DNA, the sequence is TGTGCCAGCAGCGTAGGCGTTGGCGAGCAGTACTTC. It translates to CASSVGVGEQYF. This sequence uses TRBV9 and TRBJ2-7; the D gene cannot be resolved reliably. Taken from cysteine to phenylalanine, the CDR3 has 12 residues. Here the CDR3 DNA is all that survives: 36 bases in frame from base 1. As encoded in the germline V gene, CDR1 is SGDLS while CDR2 is YYNGEE. Cut back by 0 bases and 6 bases, the V and J ends lie 7 bases apart.